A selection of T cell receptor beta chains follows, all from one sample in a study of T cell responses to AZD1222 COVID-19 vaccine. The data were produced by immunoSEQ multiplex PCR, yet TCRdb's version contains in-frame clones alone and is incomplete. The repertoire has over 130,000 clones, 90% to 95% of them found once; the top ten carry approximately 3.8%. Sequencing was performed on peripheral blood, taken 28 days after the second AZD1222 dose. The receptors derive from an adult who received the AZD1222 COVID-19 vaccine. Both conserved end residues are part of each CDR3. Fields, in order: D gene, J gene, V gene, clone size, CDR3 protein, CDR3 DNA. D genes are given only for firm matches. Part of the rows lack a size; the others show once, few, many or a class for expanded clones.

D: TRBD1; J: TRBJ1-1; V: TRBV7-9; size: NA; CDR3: CASSLRQGTNTEAFF; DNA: TGTGCCAGCAGCTTAAGACAGGGTACGAACACTGAAGCTTTCTTT
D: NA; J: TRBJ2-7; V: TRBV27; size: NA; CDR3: CASGLGGLEQYF; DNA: TGTGCCAGCGGCCTCGGAGGGCTAGAGCAGTACTTC
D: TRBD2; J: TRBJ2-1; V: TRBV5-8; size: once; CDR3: CASSLDTSGYEQFF; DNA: TGTGCCAGCAGCTTGGACACTAGCGGATATGAGCAGTTCTTC
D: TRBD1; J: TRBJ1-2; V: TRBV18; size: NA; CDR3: CASSLTQTGEHGYTF; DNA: TGTGCCAGCTCCCTTACCCAGACAGGGGAACATGGCTACACCTTC
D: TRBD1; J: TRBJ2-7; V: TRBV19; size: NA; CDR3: CASKGTGWREQYF; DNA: TGTGCCAGTAAGGGGACAGGGTGGCGCGAGCAGTACTTC
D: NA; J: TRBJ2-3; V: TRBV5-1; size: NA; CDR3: CASTLFVGDTQYF; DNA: TGCGCCAGCACGCTCTTCGTGGGAGATACGCAGTATTTT
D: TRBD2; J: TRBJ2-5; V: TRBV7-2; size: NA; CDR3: CASSAQGSGGWLETQYF; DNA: TGTGCCAGCAGCGCCCAGGGGAGCGGGGGTTGGTTGGAGACCCAGTACTTC
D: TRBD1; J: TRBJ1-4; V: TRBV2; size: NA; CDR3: CATAVRGPQGEKLFF; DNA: TGTGCCACTGCGGTTCGTGGGCCACAGGGGGAAAAACTGTTTTTT
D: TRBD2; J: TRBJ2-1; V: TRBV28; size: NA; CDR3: CASSGTSGSSYNEQFF; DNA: TGTGCCAGCTCCGGGACTAGCGGGAGCTCCTACAATGAGCAGTTCTTC
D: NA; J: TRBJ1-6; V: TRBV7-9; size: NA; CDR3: CASSLDQNSPLHF; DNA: TGTGCCAGCAGCTTAGATCAGAATTCACCCCTCCACTTT
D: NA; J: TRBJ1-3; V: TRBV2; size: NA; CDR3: CASQGEENTIYF; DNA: TGTGCCTCACAGGGTGAAGAAAACACCATATATTTT
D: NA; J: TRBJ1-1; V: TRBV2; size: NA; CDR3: CASSEQPTEAFF; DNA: TGTGCCAGCAGTGAACAGCCCACTGAAGCTTTCTTT
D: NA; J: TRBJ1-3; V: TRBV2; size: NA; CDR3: CASTPARSHNTIYF; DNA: TGTGCCAGCACCCCAGCCAGGAGTCATAACACCATATATTTT
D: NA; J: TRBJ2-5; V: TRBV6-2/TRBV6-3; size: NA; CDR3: CASSSSGTQYF; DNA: TGTGCCAGCAGCTCCAGTGGGACCCAGTACTTC
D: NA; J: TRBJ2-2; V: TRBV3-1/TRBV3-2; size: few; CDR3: CASSQDWVLTMTGHTGELFF; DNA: TGTGCCAGCAGCCAAGATTGGGTCCTTACCATGACAGGCCACACCGGGGAGCTGTTTTTT
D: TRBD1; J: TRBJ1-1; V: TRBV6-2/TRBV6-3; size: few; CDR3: CASSQGGGMNTEAFF; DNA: TGTGCCAGCAGCCAGGGGGGGGGCATGAACACTGAAGCTTTCTTT
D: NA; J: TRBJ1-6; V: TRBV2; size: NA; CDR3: CASSGQGDSPLHF; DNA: TGTGCCAGCAGCGGACAAGGGGATTCACCCCTCCACTTT
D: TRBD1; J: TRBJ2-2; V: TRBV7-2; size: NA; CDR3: CASSGRQGRTGELFF; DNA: TGTGCCAGCAGCGGGAGACAGGGAAGAACCGGGGAGCTGTTTTTT
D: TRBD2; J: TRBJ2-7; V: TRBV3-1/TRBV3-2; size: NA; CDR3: CASSQEGGPANEQYF; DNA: TGTGCCAGCAGCCAAGAGGGAGGGCCGGCCAACGAGCAGTACTTC
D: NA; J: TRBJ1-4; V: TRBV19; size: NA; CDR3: CASNLGIEKLFF; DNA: TGTGCCAGTAACCTTGGAATTGAAAAACTGTTTTTT
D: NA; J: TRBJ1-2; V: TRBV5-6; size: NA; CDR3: CASSLSNYGYTF; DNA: TGTGCCAGTTCACTTTCTAACTATGGCTACACCTTC
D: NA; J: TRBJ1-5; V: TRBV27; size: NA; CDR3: CASSRWGNQPQHF; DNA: TGTGCCAGCAGTCGTTGGGGGAATCAGCCCCAGCATTTT
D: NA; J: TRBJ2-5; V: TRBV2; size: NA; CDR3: CASSWLAAQETQYF; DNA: TGTGCCAGCAGTTGGCTGGCGGCACAAGAGACCCAGTACTTC
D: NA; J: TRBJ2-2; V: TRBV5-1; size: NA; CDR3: CASSSSLGDGELFF; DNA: TGCGCCAGCAGCTCAAGTCTGGGGGACGGGGAGCTGTTTTTT